The 6 T cell receptor beta chains given below trace back to one sample, sequenced in a study of response to subunit inactivated influenza vaccine. TCRdb used MiXCR to reprocess the RT-PCR reads, holding one entry per CDR3 protein. The sample includes more than 150,000 distinct CDR3 sequences, about 9% of them seen just once. The source was non-naive T cells sorted from PBMCs, collected on the day of vaccination. The receptors here all came from a man aged 50 to 59 who received an inactivated influenza vaccine.

Many counts were recorded for this clonotype. The chain carries TRBV7-9 and TRBJ2-7; TRBD1 might be the D (6 bases). This CDR3 comprises 12 residues. The germline V gene encodes CDR1 SEHNR and CDR2 FQNEAQ (reference sequence). The V end was cut by 4 bases, the J end by 3 bases, with 7 bases between. This CDR3 reads CASSWTDYEQYF. The CDR3 DNA is TGTGCCAGCAGCTGGACAGACTACGAGCAGTACTTC.

The rearrangement uses TRBV6-2 or TRBV6-3 and TRBJ2-7; either TRBD1 or TRBD2 may fit D (5 bases each). Germline assignment: CDR1 MNHEY and CDR2 SVGEGT. Between the trimmed V and J ends, which lost 6 bases and 4 bases, there was a span of 19 bases. The CDR3 is made up of 15 amino acids. CDR3 sequence (DNA): TGTGCCAGCAGCCTGGGCTCGGGACCTGATTACGAGCAGTACTTC. Translated, it gives CASSLGSGPDYEQYF.

This clonotype came up a few times. V is TRBV11-2 and J is TRBJ2-1, with 9 bases matching TRBD2. CDR3 length: 20 residues. CDR1 SGHAT and CDR2 FQNNGV come from the germline V gene. Trimming removed 4 bases from V and 4 bases from J; junction bases left unmatched: 20. In DNA form, the CDR3 reads TGTGCCAGCAGCTCGGGTAGTCTAGCGGGATACAAAGGGGGTTACAATGAGCAGTTCTTC. It yields the protein CASSSGSLAGYKGGYNEQFF.

This clonotype was observed a few times. The chain uses TRBV10-2 and TRBJ2-2; the match to TRBD1 covers 9 bases. The CDR3 length is 15 residues. Germline trimming cut 4 bases from V and 5 bases from J; bases unmatched to any gene: 5. CDR1 is WSHSY and CDR2 is SAAADI in the germline V gene. This chain's CDR3 is CASSVGQGKTGELFF. The DNA of the CDR3 is TGCGCCAGCAGTGTGGGACAGGGTAAAACCGGGGAGCTGTTTTTT.

This clonotype came up a few times. The V call is TRBV6-2 or TRBV6-3, the J call TRBJ2-1; D might be TRBD1 (6 bases). Per germline, CDR1 MNHEY and CDR2 SVGEGT. The CDR3 contains 12 residues. V lost 7 bases, J lost 10 bases, and 14 bases lay in between. Here the CDR3 reads CASNTGLPEQFF. As DNA, the CDR3 is TGTGCCAGCAACACAGGGCTCCCGGAGCAGTTCTTC.

By sample share, this clonotype is medium-sized (0.01 to 0.1%). The chain combines TRBV4-2 with TRBJ2-1; 9 bases fit TRBD1. The germline V gene has CDR1 LGHNA and CDR2 YNFKEQ. The CDR3 length is 13 residues. Trimming removed 3 bases from V and 8 bases from J; junction bases left unmatched: 2. CDR3 sequence (DNA): TGTGCCAGCAGCCATCGACAGGGGGATGAGCAGTTCTTC. This sequence encodes CASSHRQGDEQFF.